These T cell receptor beta chains were read from a single sample in a study of blood T cell repertoires in COVID-19. Profiling relied on immunoSEQ multiplex PCR, and the TCRdb table lists in-frame clones only, not all of them. Of roughly 120,000 clones listed, 80% to 95% are singletons. Sequenced input: peripheral blood. The receptors originated from a man aged 50-59 years with COVID-19, enrolled during active disease. Both conserved end residues are part of each CDR3. The D gene is left open where the match is weak. Rows may omit the clone size; those that give it use once, few, many or a size class.

J gene | V gene | D gene | clone size | CDR3 protein | CDR3 DNA
TRBJ1-6 | TRBV11-3 | - | - | CASSLDPTISYNSPLHF | TGTGCCAGCAGCTTAGATCCGACAATCTCCTATAATTCACCCCTCCACTTT
TRBJ2-5 | TRBV19 | TRBD2 | - | CASSIGTSGSGETQYF | TGTGCCAGTAGTATTGGGACTAGCGGGAGCGGGGAGACCCAGTACTTC
TRBJ2-7 | TRBV27 | TRBD2 | - | CASSWREGPYEQYF | TGTGCCAGCAGCTGGCGGGAGGGCCCCTACGAGCAGTACTTC
TRBJ1-5 | TRBV27 | TRBD1 | few | CASKTGWQPQHF | TGTGCCAGCAAGACAGGGTGGCAGCCCCAGCATTTT
TRBJ2-5 | TRBV5-1 | - | - | CASSLANFGTLQETQYF | TGCGCCAGCAGCTTGGCCAATTTCGGGACTCTGCAAGAGACCCAGTACTTC
TRBJ2-7 | TRBV19 | TRBD1 | - | CASSRDSSYEQYF | TGTGCCAGTAGTAGGGACAGCTCCTACGAGCAGTACTTC
TRBJ1-1 | TRBV19 | - | once | CASSSPYRVVNTEAFF | TGTGCCAGTAGTTCTCCCTACAGGGTCGTGAACACTGAAGCTTTCTTT
TRBJ2-1 | TRBV10-3 | - | - | CAISEGGAGADNEQFF | TGTGCCATCAGTGAAGGTGGGGCGGGGGCCGACAATGAGCAGTTCTTC
TRBJ2-3 | TRBV15 | TRBD2 | - | CATSRDRDRIGELAGDREDTQYF | TGTGCCACCAGCAGAGATCGGGACCGTATTGGCGAGCTAGCGGGAGATCGAGAAGATACGCAGTATTTT
TRBJ2-2 | TRBV4-3 | - | - | CASSQRQGGTGELFF | TGCGCCAGCAGCCAACGACAGGGAGGCACCGGGGAGCTGTTTTTT
TRBJ2-5 | TRBV6-6 | - | - | CASSQGQRETQYF | TGTGCCAGCAGTCAAGGACAGAGGGAGACCCAGTACTTC
TRBJ2-5 | TRBV19 | TRBD2 | - | CASSITPAGTTQETQYF | TGTGCCAGTAGTATAACGCCAGCGGGAACGACACAAGAGACCCAGTACTTC
TRBJ1-5 | TRBV28 | - | once | CASRSYSNQPQHF | TGTGCCAGCAGATCGTATAGCAATCAGCCCCAGCATTTT
TRBJ2-1 | TRBV18 | - | - | CASSRSHGAYNEQFF | TGTGCCAGCTCGCGGAGCCACGGCGCCTACAATGAGCAGTTCTTC